The 32 T cell receptor beta chains in this list originate from one sample, sequenced in a study of T cell responses to AZD1222 COVID-19 vaccine. Assay used: immunoSEQ multiplex PCR; TCRdb lists only in-frame clones, some missing. The sample has about 140,000 clones, around 92% seen once. This specimen consisted of peripheral blood, obtained on day 0 of AZD1222 vaccination. All receptors derive from an adult in good health.

The rearrangement links TRBV27 to TRBJ1-3, with D possibly being TRBD1 (6 bases). The CDR3 extends over 13 amino acids. V lost 8 bases to trimming and J lost 2 bases, with 10 bases between them. Looked up from germline, CDR1 is MNHEY and CDR2 is SMNVEV (reference sequence). Here the CDR3 DNA reads TGTGCCAGCGGATACAGGGCTGGAAACACCATATATTTT. Its translation is CASGYRAGNTIYF.

The gene calls are TRBV6-5 and TRBJ2-7, with D tentatively TRBD1 (6 bases). The CDR3 runs to 14 residues. Germline values: CDR1 MNHEY, CDR2 SVGAGI. Trimming cost V 0 bases and J 4 bases, with 10 bases left between them. As DNA, the CDR3 is TGTGCCAGCAGTTACTCTGGGGGCCCGTACGAGCAGTACTTC. This gives the protein CASSYSGGPYEQYF.

The chain couples TRBV14 to TRBJ1-1; 9 nucleotides line up with TRBD1. Per the germline V gene, CDR1 is SGHDN and CDR2 is FVKESK. The CDR3 has 13 residues. Losses at the gene ends were 4 bases for V and 4 bases for J; bases not matched to a gene: 1. This chain's CDR3 is CASSLQGATEAFF. Written as DNA, the CDR3 is TGTGCCAGCAGCCTACAGGGGGCCACTGAAGCTTTCTTT.

This sequence joins TRBV5-1 and TRBJ1-1; a weak D match, TRBD1 (6 bases). This CDR3 region has 13 residues. From germline, CDR1 is SGHRS and CDR2 YFSETQ. The V end was cut by 4 bases, the J end by 5 bases, with 12 bases between. CDR3 bases: TGCGCCAGCAGCCAACAGGGATGGACTGAAGCTTTCTTT. It encodes CASSQQGWTEAFF.

This sequence joins TRBV14 and TRBJ1-4; D is perhaps TRBD1 (6 bases). V lost 6 bases and J lost 4, with 15 bases in between. The germline V gene encodes CDR1 SGHDN and CDR2 FVKESK. The CDR3 contains 15 residues. CDR3 protein: CASRRSWTVNEKLFF. The CDR3 coding sequence is TGTGCCAGCAGAAGATCTTGGACAGTTAATGAAAAACTGTTTTTT.

The chain employs TRBV27 and TRBJ1-5; D unclear. V was cut by 7 bases and J by 5 bases, with 15 bases left in between. Germline V CDR1 and CDR2: MNHEY, SMNVEV (reference sequence). The CDR3 is made up of 14 amino acids. CDR3 protein: CASNPRGSDQPQHF. In DNA form, the CDR3 reads TGTGCCAGCAACCCTCGGGGTTCGGATCAGCCCCAGCATTTT.

The chain carries TRBV7-9 and TRBJ2-7, with a tentative D call TRBD2 (6 bases). V shed 7 bases and J shed 7 bases, with 11 bases lying between them. The CDR3 runs 11 residues. Germline lookup yields CDR1 SEHNR and CDR2 FQNEAQ (reference sequence). CDR3 amino acids: CASIQAGEQYF. As DNA, the CDR3 is TGTGCCAGCATCCAGGCGGGAGAGCAGTACTTC.

The V gene is TRBV7-8, the J gene TRBJ1-2, with 8 positions matching TRBD1. The CDR3 has 16 amino acids. The J segment lost 8 bases and the V segment lost 3 bases, leaving 14 bases of the junction unmatched. CDR1 is SGHVS, CDR2 FQNEAQ, per germline. This CDR3 is CASSFVRTGNREGYTF. The CDR3 DNA is TGTGCCAGCAGCTTTGTCAGGACAGGGAACCGGGAGGGCTACACCTTC.

The J gene is TRBJ2-2, the V gene TRBV12-3 or TRBV12-4; D is undetermined. Trimming took 8 bases from V and 1 from J, leaving 8 bases between them. The CDR3 is 13 residues long. The CDR3 is CASLQRNTGELFF. DNA of the CDR3: TGTGCCAGCCTACAGAGGAACACCGGGGAGCTGTTTTTT.

The chain is built from TRBV30 and TRBJ1-3, with 7 bases matching TRBD1. Germline loops: CDR1 GTSNPN, CDR2 SVGIG (reference sequence). Germline trimming cut 1 base from V and 0 bases from J; bases unmatched to any gene: 0. The CDR3 totals 14 residues. The CDR3 region is CAWSGDSSGNTIYF. As DNA, the CDR3 is TGTGCCTGGAGTGGGGACAGCTCTGGAAACACCATATATTTT.

The V and J genes are TRBV30 and TRBJ2-1; TRBD1 or TRBD2 may be the D gene (6 bases each). V was shortened by 3 bases and J by 4 bases, with 10 bases between the two germline ends. The germline V gene encodes CDR1 GTSNPN and CDR2 SVGIG (reference sequence). The CDR3 length is 13 residues. The CDR3 DNA sequence: TGTGCCTGGAGAGGAGGGGGGTACAATGAGCAGTTCTTC. The encoded protein is CAWRGGGYNEQFF.

The chain uses TRBV3-1 (or the pseudogene TRBV3-2) and TRBJ1-3; D unclear. Trimming took off 4 bases at V and 5 bases at J, with 6 bases between the two ends. CDR3 length: 12 amino acids. Germline V CDR1 and CDR2: LGHDT, YNNKEL (reference sequence). CDR3 sequence (DNA): TGTGCCAGCAGCCCATCAAGAAACACCATATATTTT. Its translation is CASSPSRNTIYF.

Turning to this clone: Germline and junction disagree at one end, which may indicate a read error. V and J are TRBV10-2 and TRBJ1-3; D is possibly TRBD1 (6 bases). This CDR3 comprises 19 residues. Germline V lookup: CDR1 WSHSY, CDR2 SAAADI. The CDR3 region is CASRASITGGTGSGNTTYF. CDR3 DNA: TGCGCCAGCAGGGCCTCCATTACCGGGGGAACAGGGTCTGGAAACACCACATATTTT.

The rearrangement joins TRBV3-1 (or the pseudogene TRBV3-2) to TRBJ1-1; D is possibly TRBD1 (6 bases). CDR1 and CDR2 from the germline V gene are LGHDT and YNNKEL (reference sequence). Trimming took 4 bases from V and 7 from J, leaving 16 bases between them. The CDR3 extends over 14 amino acids. CDR3 region: CASSRDFVGGEAFF. For the CDR3, the DNA is TGTGCCAGCAGCCGGGACTTCGTAGGGGGTGAAGCTTTCTTT.

V usage is TRBV30 and J usage is TRBJ1-2; TRBD1 agrees at 7 bases. J gave up 6 bases and V 6 bases, and 4 bases lay outside the gene matches. This CDR3 is 11 amino acids long. Per the germline V gene, CDR1 is GTSNPN and CDR2 is SVGIG (reference sequence). Here the CDR3 DNA reads TGTGCCTGTCTCAGGGGGGATGGCTACACCTTC. This sequence encodes CACLRGDGYTF.

This chain uses TRBV5-1 with TRBJ1-4; D remains unclear. Germline CDR1 SGHRS, CDR2 YFSETQ. V was clipped by 0 bases and J by 5 bases, with 8 bases between them. The CDR3 runs to 14 residues. Here the CDR3 reads CASSLGRNNEKLFF. CDR3 in DNA: TGCGCCAGCAGCTTGGGACGGAACAATGAAAAACTGTTTTTT.

The chain recombines TRBV15 with TRBJ1-2; no definite D call. Trimming cost V 5 bases and J 3 bases, with 16 bases left between them. In germline, CDR1 is LNHNV, CDR2 YYDKDF (reference sequence). CDR3 length equals 15 residues. The CDR3 loop is CATSDRGAPDYGYTF. The CDR3 region has the DNA TGTGCCACCAGCGATCGGGGTGCCCCTGACTATGGCTACACCTTC.

This rearrangement joins TRBV28 to TRBJ2-7; the D gene is possibly TRBD2 (5 bases). The V gene's germline CDR1 is MDHEN and CDR2 SYDVKM. The CDR3 sequence is 11 residues long. Trimming cost V 8 bases and J 0 bases, with 5 bases left between them. The DNA of the CDR3 is TGTGCCAGCGGACTCTCCTACGAGCAGTACTTC. This translates into CASGLSYEQYF.

The V gene is TRBV5-1, the J gene TRBJ1-5; 7 nucleotides line up with TRBD1. With V trimmed by 1 base and J by 7 bases, 11 bases remained unmatched. Germline CDR1 is SGHRS and CDR2 is YFSETQ. This CDR3 has 16 residues. As DNA, the CDR3 is TGCGCCAGCAGCTTGTTGTCAGGGGGTTTGCGACAGCCCCAGCATTTT. Translation gives CASSLLSGGLRQPQHF. The full variable domain, in which reference TRBV5-1 and TRBJ1-5 provide the parts outside the CDR3, is KAGVTQTPRYLIKTRGQQVTLSCSPISGHRSVSWYQQTPGQGLQFLFEYFSETQRNKGNFPGRFSGRQFSNSRSEMNVSTLELGDSALYLCASSLLSGGLRQPQHFGDGTRLSIL.

The chain carries TRBV5-8 and TRBJ2-1; D not certain. Germline CDR1 reads SGHTS; CDR2 reads YDEGEE. V lost 0 bases to trimming and J lost 8 bases, with 12 bases between them. This CDR3 has 14 amino acids. CDR3 residues: CASSLGLLLDEQFF. In DNA form, the CDR3 reads TGTGCCAGCAGCTTGGGCCTACTACTGGATGAGCAGTTCTTC.

The chain has TRBV28 and TRBJ1-1; 7 nucleotides align to TRBD1. The germline V gene has CDR1 MDHEN and CDR2 SYDVKM. V lost 5 bases and J lost 2; bases outside the gene matches: 8. This CDR3 region has 15 residues. CDR3 nucleotide sequence: TGTGCCAGCAGTGAGGGACAGCTACTAAACACTGAAGCTTTCTTT. Translated: CASSEGQLLNTEAFF.

The chain uses TRBV28 and TRBJ1-3, with no clear D. Germline V gene lookup returns CDR1 MDHEN and CDR2 SYDVKM. The CDR3 sequence is 11 residues long. The V gene lost 6 bases and the J gene lost 4 bases, with 4 bases spanning the gap. CDR3 amino acids: CASRRGNTIYF. CDR3 nucleotide sequence: TGTGCCAGCAGGAGGGGAAACACCATATATTTT.

The chain couples TRBV28 to TRBJ1-5, with a weak D call TRBD1 (6 bases). The germline V gene encodes CDR1 MDHEN and CDR2 SYDVKM. The V end was cut by 5 bases, the J end by 3 bases, with 8 bases between. The CDR3 covers 13 residues. The CDR3 loop reads CASSRDNNQPQHF. CDR3 nucleotide sequence: TGTGCCAGCAGTAGGGACAACAATCAGCCCCAGCATTTT.

This clone was found a few times. The J gene is TRBJ2-7, the V gene TRBV24-1; 7 nucleotides align to TRBD2. Germline CDR1 KGHDR, CDR2 SFDVKD. Unmatched junction bases numbered 2, after V lost 7 bases and J lost 0 bases. The CDR3 totals 13 residues. This CDR3 is CATRGGSSYEQYF. The CDR3 coding sequence is TGTGCCACCAGGGGGGGGAGCTCCTACGAGCAGTACTTC.

The CDR3 reads CASSPLAGLSYEQYF. As DNA, the CDR3 is TGTGCCAGCAGCCCTTTGGCAGGGTTATCCTACGAGCAGTACTTC. This sequence joins TRBV7-9 and TRBJ2-7; D is possibly TRBD1 (5 bases). Germline V CDR1 and CDR2: SEHNR, FQNEAQ (reference sequence). V was cut by 5 bases and J by 1 base, with 15 bases left in between. The CDR3 totals 15 residues.

This clone came up once. The chain joins TRBV2 to TRBJ1-1, with D unresolved. The V end was cut by 7 bases, the J end by 4 bases, with 7 bases between. The CDR3 covers 11 residues. CDR1 SNHLY and CDR2 FYNNEI come from the germline V gene. CDR3 region: CASTEATEAFF. The CDR3, as DNA: TGTGCCAGCACTGAGGCCACTGAAGCTTTCTTT.

The rearrangement joins TRBV7-9 to TRBJ2-1; D not resolved. The CDR3 has 13 amino acids. Germline V gene data show CDR1 as SEHNR and CDR2 as FQNEAQ (reference sequence). Trimming took 1 base from V and 5 from J, leaving 6 bases between them. CDR3 nucleotides: TGTGCCAGCAGCTTAGGTGCCAACAATGAGCAGTTCTTC. Translation: CASSLGANNEQFF.

The J gene is TRBJ1-2, the V gene TRBV7-2; tentatively, D is TRBD1 (6 bases). In germline, CDR1 is SGHTA, CDR2 FQGNSA. The CDR3 is made up of 14 amino acids. Trimming left V 5 bases short and J 3 bases short, with 13 bases between. The CDR3 bases are TGTGCCAGCAGCCCCCAGGGGACCCACTATGGCTACACCTTC. As protein: CASSPQGTHYGYTF.

V and J are TRBV6-2 or TRBV6-3 and TRBJ2-5; D is perhaps TRBD2 (6 bases). Trimming took off 0 bases at V and 7 bases at J, with 18 bases between the two ends. This CDR3 comprises 16 residues. Germline V CDR1 and CDR2: MNHEY, SVGEGT. The CDR3 is CASSYSAGGARLTQYF. The CDR3, as DNA: TGTGCCAGCAGTTACTCCGCGGGCGGGGCCCGGCTGACCCAGTACTTC.

The genes are TRBV12-1 and TRBJ2-5; the D segment call TRBD2 is taken from the table without a DNA check. TRBV12-1 is termed a pseudogene. The CDR3 sequence is 15 residues long. Here the CDR3 DNA reads TGTGCCAGCAGCTCCCAGACTAGTCTCCAAGAGACCCAGTACTTC. This encodes CASSSQTSLQETQYF.

The chain employs TRBV28 and TRBJ2-1, with D maybe TRBD1 (6 bases). The V end lost 7 bases, the J end lost 3 bases, and 19 bases lay between the germline ends. The CDR3 loop spans 16 amino acids. Germline CDR1 is MDHEN and CDR2 is SYDVKM. The CDR3 DNA is TGTGCCAGCACCGAAGGGGGAGTAGGGCTCTACAATGAGCAGTTCTTC. The encoded protein is CASTEGGVGLYNEQFF.

This rearrangement joins TRBV7-9 to TRBJ2-7; 10 nucleotides align to TRBD2. This CDR3 comprises 15 residues. Germline-derived CDR1 and CDR2 are SEHNR and FQNEAQ (reference sequence). V shed 4 bases and J 7 bases; nucleotides not matched to a gene: 10. Written as DNA, the CDR3 is TGTGCCAGCAGCTCGCATACTAGCGGGGAGCCTGAGCAGTACTTC. Amino acid sequence: CASSSHTSGEPEQYF.